This T cell receptor (beta chain) was sequenced in a study of OX40 agonist ivuxolimab in advanced cancers. Worth noting for this clone: Its antigen remains unidentified.

Study-wide results and limits: The study observed clonal expansion of CD4+ and CD8+ blood T cells by week 6 at 0.1 to 3.0 mg/kg. Average numbers of expanded clones were greater in CD8+ T cells than in CD4+.

The table came from immunoSEQ multiplex PCR; TCRdb's copy has only in-frame clones and leaves some out. Of about 59,000 clones listed, approximately 89% are singletons. The sequence came from an adult with an advanced solid tumor such as melanoma, head and neck, liver or kidney cancer. This specimen was CD4+ or CD8+ T cells sorted from blood, taken in a trial of the OX40 agonist ivuxolimab.

The CDR3 sequence: CASSLSREGYYEQYF. As DNA, the CDR3 is TGTGCCAGCAGTTTATCGCGGGAGGGATACTACGAGCAGTACTTC. The chain uses TRBV27 and TRBJ2-7, with 9 bases fitting TRBD2. Per germline, CDR1 MNHEY and CDR2 SMNVEV (reference sequence). The CDR3 spans 15 residues. The junction had 3 bases not matched to a gene; V was cut back by 0 bases and J by 3 bases.